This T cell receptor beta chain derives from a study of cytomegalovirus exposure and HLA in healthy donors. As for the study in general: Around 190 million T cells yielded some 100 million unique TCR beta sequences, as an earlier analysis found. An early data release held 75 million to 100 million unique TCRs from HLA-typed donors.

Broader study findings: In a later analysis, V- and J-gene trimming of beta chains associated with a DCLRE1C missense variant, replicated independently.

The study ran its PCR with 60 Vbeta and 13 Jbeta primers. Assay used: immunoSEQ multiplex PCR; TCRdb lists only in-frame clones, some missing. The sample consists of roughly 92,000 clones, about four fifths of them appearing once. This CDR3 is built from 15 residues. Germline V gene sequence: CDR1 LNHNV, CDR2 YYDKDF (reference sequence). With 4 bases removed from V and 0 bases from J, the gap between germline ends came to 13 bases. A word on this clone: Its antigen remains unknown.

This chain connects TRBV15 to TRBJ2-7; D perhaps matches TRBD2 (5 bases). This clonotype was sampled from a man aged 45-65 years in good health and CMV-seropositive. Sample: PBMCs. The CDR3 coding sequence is TGTGCCACCAGCATAAGGCGAGGGAGCTCCTACGAGCAGTACTTC. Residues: CATSIRRGSSYEQYF.